This T cell receptor beta chain was sequenced for a study of CD8+CD57+ T cells in acquired aplastic anemia. About the study: Mean yield of DNA from sorted CD4+ and CD8+ cells was roughly 3.4 ug.

General study results and limits: Between patients and controls, CD8+ Simpson's diversity did not vary significantly.

This clonotype was detected ten times or more. Its antigen is unknown. The template for TCR beta VDJ and CDR3 sequence profiling was genomic DNA. MiXCR, applied by TCRdb to the reads, yields one record per CDR3 protein. Of under 150,000 distinct CDR3 sequences in the sample, around 41% were seen once. Unmatched junction bases numbered 6, after V lost 4 bases and J lost 2 bases. The CDR3 is 16 amino acids. CDR1 LGHDT and CDR2 YNNKEL come from the germline V gene (reference sequence). Sequencing was performed on sorted CD4+, CD8+, or CD8+CD57+ T cells (not recorded which) from PBMCs. The genes are TRBV3-1 and TRBJ2-3, with 10 bases identical to TRBD2. This clonotype originated in a human donor in good health, serving as a control. This CDR3 reads CASSPKGTSATDTQYF. The CDR3 coding sequence is TGTGCCAGCAGCCCGAAAGGGACTAGCGCCACAGATACGCAGTATTTT.